This T cell receptor (beta chain) was sequenced in a study of patients and donors after allogeneic stem cell transplantation. Germline V gene lookup returns CDR1 ENHRY and CDR2 SYGVKD. With V trimmed by 4 bases and J by 5 bases, 11 bases remained unmatched. CDR3 length: 16 amino acids. One entry per CDR3 protein, called by TCRdb with MiXCR from the RT-PCR reads. The data hold 150,000 to 200,000 distinct CDR3 sequences, with roughly 40% observed a single time. Sequencing was performed on blood, either unsorted or a sorted T cell fraction (not recorded which). The sequence came from a human donor who was either an allogeneic HSCT recipient or a stem cell or donor lymphocyte infusion donor (not recorded which). It is not recorded whose cells these are; they may come from a transplant donor. The V call is TRBV10-3, the J call TRBJ2-7, with 10 bases that match TRBD1. This chain's CDR3 is CAISASGTGVRHEQYF. The CDR3 nucleotides are TGTGCCATCAGTGCCTCCGGGACAGGGGTCAGGCACGAGCAGTACTTC.